These T cell receptor beta chains were read from a single sample in a study of blood T cells in healthy people across ages. MiXCR, applied by TCRdb to the 5' RACE reads, yields one record per CDR3 protein. The table includes roughly 1,800,000 distinct CDR3 sequences, less than 50% detected once. The sample taken for sequencing was blood. The source of these receptors is a woman between 40 and 55 years old in good health. Both conserved end residues are part of each CDR3. The D gene is left open where the match is weak. Expanded clones are given a class, and other clones once, few, many or no size at all.

>TRBJ2-1|TRBV20-1|NA|NA
TGCAGTGCTAGAGAGGGCGGGATACCAAAAAACAACAATGAGCAGTTCTTC
CSAREGGIPKNNNEQFF
>TRBJ2-1|TRBV7-2|TRBD2|few
TGTGCCAGCAGCTTTCGCCCCGGGACTAAATACAATGAGCAGTTCTTC
CASSFRPGTKYNEQFF
>TRBJ1-5|TRBV6-5|NA|NA
TGTGCCAGAAGGGGGGTTCAGCCCCAGCATTTT
CARRGVQPQHF
>TRBJ2-5|TRBV20-1|NA|NA
TGCAGTGCTAACGTGGCAGTACAAGAGACCCAGTACTTC
CSANVAVQETQYF
>TRBJ2-7|TRBV20-1|TRBD1|NA
TGCAGTGCTTCGACAGGGGGCGCGGCCTACGAGCAGTACTTC
CSASTGGAAYEQYF
>TRBJ2-7|TRBV29-1|NA|few
TGCAGCGTTGGGGGACGGGGACCTTTGTACGAGCAGTACTTC
CSVGGRGPLYEQYF
>TRBJ2-3|TRBV20-1|NA|NA
TGCAGTGCCTACTGGCAGGGTGAAGATACGCAGTATTTT
CSAYWQGEDTQYF
>TRBJ2-7|TRBV18|NA|many
TGTGCCAGCAGCCCGGAAGGGCTCTACGAGCAGTACTTC
CASSPEGLYEQYF
>TRBJ2-5|TRBV28|TRBD2|few
TGTGCCAGCAGTCCCCCTGAAGGGACTAGCGGGGGGTCTACCCAGTACTTC
CASSPPEGTSGGSTQYF
>TRBJ2-1|TRBV4-1|TRBD2|few
TGCGCCAGCAGCCAAGGGGTCGATAGCGGGGGGGCCAATGAGCAGTTCTTC
CASSQGVDSGGANEQFF
>TRBJ2-1|TRBV12-3/TRBV12-4|NA|NA
TGTGCCAGCAGTTTATTCGGGGGGCCTAGGGATGAGCAGTTCTTC
CASSLFGGPRDEQFF
>TRBJ2-5|TRBV2|TRBD1|NA
TGTGCCAGCAGGTACAGGACAGGGGTCAATGAGCAGTACTTC
CASRYRTGVNEQYF
>TRBJ1-4|TRBV20-1|NA|NA
TGCAGTGCTAGAGATGAGGGGAGGCACGGTGAAAAACTGTTTTTT
CSARDEGRHGEKLFF
>TRBJ2-7|TRBV27|NA|NA
TGTGCCAGCAGTTTACAGGGAACGAGGCCTGAGCAGTACTTC
CASSLQGTRPEQYF
>TRBJ2-3|TRBV5-1|NA|NA
TGCGCCAGCAGCTTCCTGGGGGCGCGGACAGATACGCAGTATTTT
CASSFLGARTDTQYF